The TCR beta chain described here comes from a study of blood T cells in healthy people across ages. Study findings and constraints: Nothing was known about donor CMV status, and this possibly confounded expanded clonotype changes.

The use of a sample-barcoded 5' primer and a J-beta primer mix characterized a second PCR of roughly 7 to 11 cycles. TCRdb processed the 5' RACE reads anew with MiXCR; each CDR3 protein has one entry. The sample records 950,000 to 1,200,000 distinct CDR3 sequences, roughly two fifths being singletons. Donors were healthy Caucasian individuals from Russia aged about 6 to 90. This CDR3 is 13 amino acids long. V lost 0 bases to trimming and J lost 2 bases, with 5 bases between them. Per germline, CDR1 DFQATT and CDR2 SNEGSKA (reference sequence). As to this clonotype: Its specificity is unknown.

The sequence was collected from a man aged 18 to 30 in good health. The material sequenced was blood. The chain couples TRBV20-1 to TRBJ1-5; D not certain. The CDR3 region is CSAREVGNQPQHF. As DNA, the CDR3 is TGCAGTGCTAGAGAGGTCGGCAATCAGCCCCAGCATTTT.